This TCR beta chain was captured by sequencing in a study of early stage breast cancer tumors. Study as a whole: Seven or eight ER+/PR+/HER2- tumors were invasive ductal; a few were invasive lobular.

Measured with immunoSEQ multiplex PCR; TCRdb has only the in-frame clones, and not every one. Of around 30,000 clones in the sample, around three quarters were seen once. Study-wide findings and caveats: In most of the 16 patients, blood comparison separated tumor from normal breast. Functional markers like CD4, CD8 and FOXP3 were missed in bulk sequencing.

The CDR3 extends over 14 amino acids. CDR1 is SGHRS and CDR2 is YFSETQ in the germline V gene. Trimming shortened V by 1 base and J by 3 bases, and 11 bases separated the two germline ends. Concerning this clone: Its specificity is not known.

The sequenced material came from blood. The V call is TRBV5-1, the J call TRBJ2-7, with D maybe TRBD1 (6 bases). This TCR was recovered from a person aged 45-65 years with breast cancer. CDR3 protein: CASSLLTGHYEQYF. CDR3 DNA sequence: TGCGCCAGCAGCTTGTTGACAGGCCACTACGAGCAGTACTTC.